A single T cell receptor (beta chain) is shown here with its context. The antigen remains unidentified. This entry comes from a study of cytomegalovirus exposure and HLA in healthy donors. Study-wide results and limits: Sequencing depth across donors, presence/absence analyses assumed, was roughly uniform.

Amplification used 60 Vbeta primers and 13 Jbeta primers. Clones were read by immunoSEQ multiplex PCR, and TCRdb kept only the in-frame ones, dropping some. The sample's table shows about 67,000 clones. CDR3 length equals 17 residues. From germline, CDR1 is MGHRA and CDR2 YSYEKL. Unmatched junction bases numbered 12, after V lost 1 base and J lost 9 bases. The receptor was derived from a man younger than 40 in good health and CMV-seropositive. Sequences were obtained from PBMCs. The chain links TRBV4-1 to TRBJ2-1; TRBD2 agrees at 10 bases. DNA of the CDR3: TGCGCCAGCAGCCAAGGATCTAGCGGGAGCTTGGTGACTGAGCAGTTCTTC. It codes for CASSQGSSGSLVTEQFF.